This T cell receptor beta chain was recorded in a study of T cells expressing NK-cell markers. About the research overall: Obtained from sorted CD3+CD56+NKG2C+, CD3+CD56+NKG2C- and CD3+CD56-NKG2C+ T cells were the TCR beta repertoires.

The study's findings and limits: Uncertainty persisted over the HCMV specificity of expanded NKG2C+ T cell clones. Dominant NKG2C+ clonotype frequencies of about 1.0-8% of CD8+ T cells were measured in roughly 6 donors.

The germline CDR1 and CDR2 sequences are MDHEN and SYDVKM. The CDR3 extends over 14 amino acids. A note on this clonotype: Its antigen is still unknown.

Synthesis of TCR beta cDNA relied on 5'RACE template switching carrying UMIs. Reprocessing the 5' RACE reads, TCRdb reports a single entry for every CDR3 protein and omits DNA. Its table lists about 380,000 distinct CDR3 sequences. The sample was blood T cells: a sorted CD56 or NKG2C T cell subset, CD4+ or CD8+ T cells, or bulk PBMC T cells (not recorded which). This chain joins TRBV28 and TRBJ2-5; TCRdb proposes TRBD2, but this gene call is untestable without DNA. This receptor was taken from a man aged 18-70 years in good health. CDR3 region: CASRNTGGRETQYF.